The present T cell receptor beta chain was sequenced within a study of cytomegalovirus exposure and HLA in healthy donors. Notes on the study in general: A later analysis reportedly found fewer N-insertions in an Asian-associated ancestry cluster than the roughly 670-donor mean. A list of more than 150 TCR beta chains associated with cytomegalovirus was given. HLA alleles were associated with 15,000 to 20,000 TCR beta sequences in a later analysis at 0.05 false discovery rate. Common viral pathogens (according to a later analysis) appeared linked to several of the most significant clusters.

60 Vbeta and 13 Jbeta primers were used in PCR. Method: immunoSEQ multiplex PCR; TCRdb's copy keeps in-frame clones and lacks some. This table holds about 150,000 clones, roughly 84% found once. Germline V gene sequence: CDR1 MDHEN, CDR2 SYDVKM. Trimming pared 4 bases from V and 0 bases from J, leaving 7 bases between. The length of the CDR3 is 14 residues. Regarding this clone: The antigen remains unidentified.

Input material: PBMCs. This TCR came from a woman under 30 in good health and CMV-seronegative. V and J are TRBV28 and TRBJ2-1, with no clear D. The CDR3 spells CASSSLSSYNEQFF. As DNA, the CDR3 is TGTGCCAGCAGTTCACTATCCTCCTACAATGAGCAGTTCTTC.